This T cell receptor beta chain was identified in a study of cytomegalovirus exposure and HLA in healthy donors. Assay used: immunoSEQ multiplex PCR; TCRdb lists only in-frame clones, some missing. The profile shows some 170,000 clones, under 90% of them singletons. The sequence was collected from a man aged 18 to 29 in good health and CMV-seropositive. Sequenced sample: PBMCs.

The CDR3 here is CASSADRGLHYNEQFF. DNA for the CDR3: TGTGCCAGCAGCGCGGACAGGGGACTACACTACAATGAGCAGTTCTTC. The chain joins TRBV7-8 to TRBJ2-1; 9 positions agree with TRBD1. V shed 5 bases and J 3 bases; nucleotides not matched to a gene: 8. This CDR3 region has 16 residues. Germline CDR1 and CDR2: SGHVS and FQNEAQ.